The rows below give T cell receptor beta chains drawn from one sample of a study of cytomegalovirus exposure and HLA in healthy donors. TCRdb keeps only in-frame clones here, not all; method: immunoSEQ multiplex PCR. Found here are around 65,000 clones, about 85% of them singletons; the top ten hold 9.5% to 12%. Sample: PBMCs. The receptors come from a female donor in good health and CMV-seronegative. The CDR3 runs from the conserved cysteine through the conserved F or W.

j_gene | v_gene | CDR3aa
TRBJ2-6 | TRBV30 | CAIQGTSFISGANVLTF
TRBJ1-1 | TRBV5-1 | CASSSTRGTEAFF
TRBJ2-5 | TRBV18 | CASSPPSMAQETQYF
TRBJ2-3 | TRBV4-3 | CASSQGVSGRITDTQYF
TRBJ2-3 | TRBV5-1 | CASSPVAGGQADTQYF
TRBJ2-1 | TRBV30 | CAWRFRGSGNEQFF
TRBJ1-5 | TRBV15 | CATSRDLGQLNQPQHF
TRBJ2-3 | TRBV11-2 | CASSLDLVDTQYF
TRBJ2-1 | TRBV5-1 | CASSPPLGQGVNEQFF
TRBJ1-3 | TRBV11-3 | CASSWTAGNTIYF
TRBJ2-7 | TRBV11-2 | CASSLYSYEQYF
TRBJ1-1 | TRBV14 | CASSRTMNTEAFF
TRBJ1-1 | TRBV29-1 | CSVEKVTGKAFF
TRBJ2-6 | TRBV7-3 | CASSLTGAGSGANVLTF
TRBJ2-1 | TRBV12-5 | CASGPERVPSYNEQFF
TRBJ1-2 | TRBV7-2 | CASSLNRGSYGYTF
TRBJ2-7 | TRBV5-8 | CALIGGQAYEQYF
TRBJ2-1 | TRBV5-1 | CASSLAGLAGGRAHNEQFF
TRBJ2-3 | TRBV6-5 | CASSRRGGAIITQYF
TRBJ2-1 | TRBV7-3 | CASSIGTVQAGEQFF
TRBJ2-5 | TRBV13 | CASSSTTQGSRETQYF
TRBJ1-2 | TRBV19 | CASRSPGSHYGYTF
TRBJ1-4 | TRBV7-9 | CASSADPAALLGLFF
TRBJ2-7 | TRBV7-8 | CASSNLYEQYF
TRBJ2-5 | TRBV5-6 | CASSPGGQGLLGETQYF
TRBJ2-1 | TRBV4-1 | CASSQGAGTAYNEQFF
TRBJ2-7 | TRBV28 | CATSPGQTFYEQYF
TRBJ2-5 | TRBV9 | CASSVGRGGPETQYF
TRBJ1-2 | TRBV7-3 | CASSPDRPGYGYTF
TRBJ2-7 | TRBV10-3 | CAIRAGTSAHEQYF
TRBJ1-5 | TRBV2 | CASSQSGLNQPQHF
TRBJ2-7 | TRBV18 | CASSASTLSSGEVYEQYF
TRBJ1-1 | TRBV5-1 | CASSSTLTGNTEAFF
TRBJ2-1 | TRBV5-8 | CASTRRGGNEQFF
TRBJ1-1 | TRBV19 | CASSIGRVRTEAFF
TRBJ2-7 | TRBV4-3 | CASSQTGGSPSVQYF
TRBJ1-1 | TRBV11-2 | CASSSQGAQAEAFF
TRBJ2-5 | TRBV9 | CASSPRGQLYQETQYF
TRBJ1-4 | TRBV15 | CATSRGDSYEKLFF
TRBJ2-3 | TRBV7-9 | CASSIQEDQYF